Listed here is a single TCR beta chain. In the study's own analysis: Counts of nucleated cells, estimated from reference gene primer amplification, were obtained. Assay used: immunoSEQ multiplex PCR; TCRdb lists only in-frame clones, some missing. V, J and clone size are taken as reported in that table, and D and trimming were inferred from the DNA itself. The data show around 59,000 clones, more than 60% seen once. The data stem from a study of blood T cell repertoires in COVID-19. Study-level background: Collection of acute and convalescent COVID-19 samples took place in the United States, Italy and Spain. T cells, B-cell-depleted T cells, or PBMCs supplied cDNA or gDNA.

The CDR3 runs to 12 residues. V lost 6 bases and J 0 bases, leaving 6 bases between the germline ends. Sequencing used peripheral blood. The rearrangement links TRBV12-3 or TRBV12-4 to TRBJ2-7; D is undetermined. The sequence was obtained from a woman in her fifties or sixties with active or convalescent COVID-19. Here the CDR3 reads CASRPDSYEQYF. CDR3 nucleotides: TGTGCCAGCAGACCAGACTCCTACGAGCAGTACTTC.